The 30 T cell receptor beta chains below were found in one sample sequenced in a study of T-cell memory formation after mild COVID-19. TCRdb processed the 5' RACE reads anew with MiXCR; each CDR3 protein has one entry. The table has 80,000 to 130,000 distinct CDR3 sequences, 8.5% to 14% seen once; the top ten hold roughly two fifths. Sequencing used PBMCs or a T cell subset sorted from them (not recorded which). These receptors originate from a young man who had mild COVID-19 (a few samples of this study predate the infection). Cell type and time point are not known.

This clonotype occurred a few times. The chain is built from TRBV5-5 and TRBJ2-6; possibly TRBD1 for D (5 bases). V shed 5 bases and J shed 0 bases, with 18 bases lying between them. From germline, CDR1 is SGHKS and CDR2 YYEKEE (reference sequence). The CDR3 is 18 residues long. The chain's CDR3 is CASSFHPGQPSGANVLTF. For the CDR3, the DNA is TGTGCCAGCAGTTTCCACCCAGGGCAGCCCTCTGGGGCCAACGTCCTGACTTTC.

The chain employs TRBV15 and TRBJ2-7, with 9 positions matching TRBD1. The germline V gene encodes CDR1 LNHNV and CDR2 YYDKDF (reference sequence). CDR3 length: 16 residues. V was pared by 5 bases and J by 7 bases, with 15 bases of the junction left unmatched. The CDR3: CATSGGTGKGPREQYV. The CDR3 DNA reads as TGTGCCACCAGCGGCGGGACAGGGAAGGGGCCTCGGGAGCAGTACGTC.

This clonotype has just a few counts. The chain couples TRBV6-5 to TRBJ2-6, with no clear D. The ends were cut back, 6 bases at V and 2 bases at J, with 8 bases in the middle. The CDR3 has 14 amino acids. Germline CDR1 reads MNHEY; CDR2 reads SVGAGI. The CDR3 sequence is CASSHRTGANVLTF. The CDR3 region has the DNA TGTGCCAGCAGCCACCGAACTGGGGCCAACGTCCTGACTTTC.

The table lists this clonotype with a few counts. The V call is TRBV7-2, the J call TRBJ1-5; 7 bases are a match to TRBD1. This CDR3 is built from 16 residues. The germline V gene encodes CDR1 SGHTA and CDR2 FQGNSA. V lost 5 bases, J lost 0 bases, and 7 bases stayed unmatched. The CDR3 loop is CASSPGGPASNQPQHF. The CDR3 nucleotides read TGTGCCAGCAGCCCAGGGGGTCCGGCTAGCAATCAGCCCCAGCATTTT.

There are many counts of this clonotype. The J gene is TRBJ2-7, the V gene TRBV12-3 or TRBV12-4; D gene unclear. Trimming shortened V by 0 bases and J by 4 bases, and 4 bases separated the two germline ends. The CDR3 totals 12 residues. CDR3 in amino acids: CASSLAAYEQYF. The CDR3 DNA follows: TGTGCCAGCAGTTTAGCTGCATACGAGCAGTACTTC.

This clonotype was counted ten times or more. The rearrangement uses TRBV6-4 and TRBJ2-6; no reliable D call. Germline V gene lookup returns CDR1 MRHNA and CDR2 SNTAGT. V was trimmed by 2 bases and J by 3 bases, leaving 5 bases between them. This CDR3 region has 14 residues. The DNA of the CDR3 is TGTGCCAGCAGTGACAGGGTTGGGGCCAACGTCCTGACTTTC. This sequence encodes CASSDRVGANVLTF.

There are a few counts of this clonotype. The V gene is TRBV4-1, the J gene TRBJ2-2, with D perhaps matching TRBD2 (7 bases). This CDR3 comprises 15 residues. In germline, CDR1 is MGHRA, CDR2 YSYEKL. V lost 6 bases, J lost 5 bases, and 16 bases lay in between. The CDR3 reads CASSRGGAGTGELFF. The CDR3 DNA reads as TGCGCCAGCAGTAGGGGGGGGGCTGGGACCGGGGAGCTGTTTTTT.

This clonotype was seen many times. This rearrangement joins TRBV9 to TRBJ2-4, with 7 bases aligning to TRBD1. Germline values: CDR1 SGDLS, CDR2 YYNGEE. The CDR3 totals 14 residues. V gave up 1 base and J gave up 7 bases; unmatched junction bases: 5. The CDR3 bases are TGTGCCAGCAGCGTATCCGGGACAGCTAACATTCAGTACTTC. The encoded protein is CASSVSGTANIQYF.

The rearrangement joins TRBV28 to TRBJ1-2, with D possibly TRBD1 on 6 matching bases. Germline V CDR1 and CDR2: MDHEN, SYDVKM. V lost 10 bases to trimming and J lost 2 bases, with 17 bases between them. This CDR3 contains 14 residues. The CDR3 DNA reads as TGTGCCACCCGGGGGGGGCGAGAGAACTATGGCTACACCTTC. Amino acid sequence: CATRGGRENYGYTF.

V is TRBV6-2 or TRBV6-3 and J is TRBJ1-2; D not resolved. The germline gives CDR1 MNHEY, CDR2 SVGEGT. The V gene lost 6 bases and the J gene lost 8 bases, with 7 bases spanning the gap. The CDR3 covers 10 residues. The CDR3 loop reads CASRLLGYTF. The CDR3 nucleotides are TGTGCCAGCAGACTTCTGGGCTACACCTTC.

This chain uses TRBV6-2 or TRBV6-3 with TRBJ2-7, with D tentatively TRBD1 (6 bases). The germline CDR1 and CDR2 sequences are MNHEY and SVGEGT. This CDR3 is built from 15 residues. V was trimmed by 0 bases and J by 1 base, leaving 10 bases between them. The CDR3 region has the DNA TGTGCCAGCAGTTACTCGATAGACAGGTCCTACGAGCAGTACGTC. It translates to CASSYSIDRSYEQYV.

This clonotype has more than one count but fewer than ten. This CDR3 reads CASSWTGITDTQYF. CDR3 bases: TGCGCCAGCAGCTGGACAGGAATCACAGATACGCAGTATTTT. The chain uses TRBV5-1 and TRBJ2-3, with TRBD1 matching over 7 bases. The V segment lost 3 bases and the J segment 2 bases; nucleotides outside the gene matches: 3. The germline V gene encodes CDR1 SGHRS and CDR2 YFSETQ. The CDR3 extends over 14 amino acids.

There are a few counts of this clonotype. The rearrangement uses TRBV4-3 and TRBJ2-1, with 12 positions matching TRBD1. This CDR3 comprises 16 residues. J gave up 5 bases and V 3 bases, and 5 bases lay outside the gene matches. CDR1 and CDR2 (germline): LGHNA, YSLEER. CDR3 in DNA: TGCGCCAGCAGCCAGGGGACAGGGGGCATTCACAATGAGCAGTTCTTC. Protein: CASSQGTGGIHNEQFF.

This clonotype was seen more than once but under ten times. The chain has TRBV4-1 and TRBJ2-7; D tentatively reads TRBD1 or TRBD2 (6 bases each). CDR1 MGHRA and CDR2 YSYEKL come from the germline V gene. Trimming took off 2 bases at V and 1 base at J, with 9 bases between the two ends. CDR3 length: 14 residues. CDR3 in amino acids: CASSQLGGSYEQYF. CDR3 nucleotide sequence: TGCGCCAGCAGCCAACTAGGGGGGTCCTACGAGCAGTACTTC.

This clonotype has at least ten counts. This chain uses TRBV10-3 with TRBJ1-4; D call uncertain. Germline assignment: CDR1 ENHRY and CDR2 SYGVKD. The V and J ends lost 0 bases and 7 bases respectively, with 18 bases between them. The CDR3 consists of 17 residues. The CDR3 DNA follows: TGTGCCATCAGTGAGTCGACGCGGCACCCGTGGATTGAAAAACTGTTTTTT. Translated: CAISESTRHPWIEKLFF.

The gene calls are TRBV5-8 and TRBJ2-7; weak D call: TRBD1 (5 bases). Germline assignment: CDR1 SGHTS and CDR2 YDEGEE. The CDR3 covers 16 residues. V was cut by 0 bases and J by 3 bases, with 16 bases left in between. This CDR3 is CASSLGAFGGHYEQYF. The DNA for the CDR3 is TGTGCCAGCAGCTTGGGGGCGTTTGGCGGACACTACGAGCAGTACTTC.

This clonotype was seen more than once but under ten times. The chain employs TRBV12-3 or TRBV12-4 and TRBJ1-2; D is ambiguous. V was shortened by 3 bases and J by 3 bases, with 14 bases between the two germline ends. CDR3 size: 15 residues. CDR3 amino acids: CASSLDPPAHYGYTF. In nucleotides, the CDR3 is TGTGCCAGCAGTTTGGATCCCCCTGCCCACTATGGCTACACCTTC.

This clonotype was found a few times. The CDR3: CASSPWTDPYEQYF. The CDR3, as DNA: TGTGCCAGCAGTCCATGGACGGACCCCTACGAGCAGTACTTC. The chain uses TRBV6-5 and TRBJ2-7; D unclear. Looked up from germline, CDR1 is MNHEY and CDR2 is SVGAGI. The CDR3 is 14 amino acids. V was pared by 5 bases and J by 2 bases, with 13 bases between.

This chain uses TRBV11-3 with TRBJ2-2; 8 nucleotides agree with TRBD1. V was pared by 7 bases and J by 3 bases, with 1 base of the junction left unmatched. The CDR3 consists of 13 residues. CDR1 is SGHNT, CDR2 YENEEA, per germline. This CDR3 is CASNRGDTGELFF. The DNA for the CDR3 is TGTGCCAGCAACAGGGGGGACACCGGGGAGCTGTTTTTT.

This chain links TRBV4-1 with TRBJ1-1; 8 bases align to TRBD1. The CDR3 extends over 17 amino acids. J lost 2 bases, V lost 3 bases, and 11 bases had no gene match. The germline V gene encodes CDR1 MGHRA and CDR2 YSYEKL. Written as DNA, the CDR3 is TGCGCCAGCAGCCAGAGACTATTTCAGGGGGCAAACACTGAAGCTTTCTTT. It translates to CASSQRLFQGANTEAFF.

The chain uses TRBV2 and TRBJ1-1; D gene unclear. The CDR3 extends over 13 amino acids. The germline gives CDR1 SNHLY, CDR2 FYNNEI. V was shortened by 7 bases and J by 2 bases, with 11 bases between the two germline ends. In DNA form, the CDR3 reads TGTGCCAGCACCCCGGCCCCTAACACTGAAGCTTTCTTT. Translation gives CASTPAPNTEAFF.

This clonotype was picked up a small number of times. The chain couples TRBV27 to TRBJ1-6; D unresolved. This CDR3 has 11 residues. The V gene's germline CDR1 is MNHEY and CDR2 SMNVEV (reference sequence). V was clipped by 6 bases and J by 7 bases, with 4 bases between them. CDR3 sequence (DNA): TGTGCCAGCAGGGGAAATTCACCCCTCCACTTT. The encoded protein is CASRGNSPLHF.

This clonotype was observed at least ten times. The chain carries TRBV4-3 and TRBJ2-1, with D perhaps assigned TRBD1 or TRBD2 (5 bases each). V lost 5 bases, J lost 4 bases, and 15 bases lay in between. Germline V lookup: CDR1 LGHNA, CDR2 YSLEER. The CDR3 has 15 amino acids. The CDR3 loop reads CASSGGTARYNEQFF. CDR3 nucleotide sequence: TGCGCCAGCAGCGGTGGGACGGCCCGATACAATGAGCAGTTCTTC.

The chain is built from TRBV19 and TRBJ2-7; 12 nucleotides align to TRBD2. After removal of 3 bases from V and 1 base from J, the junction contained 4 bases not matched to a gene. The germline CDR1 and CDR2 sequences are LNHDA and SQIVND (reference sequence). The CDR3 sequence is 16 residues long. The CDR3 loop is CASSMTSGGPSYEQYF. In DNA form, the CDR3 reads TGTGCCAGTAGTATGACTAGCGGGGGACCATCCTACGAGCAGTACTTC.

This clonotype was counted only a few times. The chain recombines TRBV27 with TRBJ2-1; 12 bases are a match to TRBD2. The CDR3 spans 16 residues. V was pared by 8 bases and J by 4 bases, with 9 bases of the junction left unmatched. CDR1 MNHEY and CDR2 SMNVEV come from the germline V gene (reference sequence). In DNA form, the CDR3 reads TGTGCCAGCCGAGTGGCTAGCGGGGGGGAGTACAATGAGCAGTTCTTC. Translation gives CASRVASGGEYNEQFF.

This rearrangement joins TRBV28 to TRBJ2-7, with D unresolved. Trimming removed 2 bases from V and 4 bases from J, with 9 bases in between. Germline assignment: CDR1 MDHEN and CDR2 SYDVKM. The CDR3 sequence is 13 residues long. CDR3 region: CASSLEWGYEQYV. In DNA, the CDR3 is TGTGCCAGCAGTTTAGAGTGGGGATACGAGCAGTACGTC.

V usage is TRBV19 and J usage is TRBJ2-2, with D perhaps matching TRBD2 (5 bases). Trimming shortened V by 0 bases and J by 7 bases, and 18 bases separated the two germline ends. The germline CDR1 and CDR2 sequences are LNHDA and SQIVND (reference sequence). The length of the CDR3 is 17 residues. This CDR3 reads CASSIDLANSQHGELFF. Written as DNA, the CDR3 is TGTGCCAGTAGTATAGATCTAGCCAATTCTCAACACGGGGAGCTGTTTTTT.

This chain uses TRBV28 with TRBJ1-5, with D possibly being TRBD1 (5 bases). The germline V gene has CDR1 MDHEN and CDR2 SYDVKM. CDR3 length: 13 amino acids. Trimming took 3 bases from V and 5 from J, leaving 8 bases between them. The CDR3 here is CASSFDRDQPQHF. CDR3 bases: TGTGCCAGCAGTTTCGACAGAGATCAGCCCCAGCATTTT.

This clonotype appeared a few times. The DNA for the CDR3 is TGTGCCAGCAGCTTAAGCGACAGGGGGCAGTACGAGCAGTACTTC. Translation gives CASSLSDRGQYEQYF. The chain has TRBV7-6 and TRBJ2-7; 10 bases match TRBD1. The germline CDR1 and CDR2 sequences are SGHVS and FNYEAQ. The V and J ends lost 2 bases and 4 bases, in that order; junction bases with no gene match: 5. The CDR3 totals 15 residues.

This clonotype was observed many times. CDR3 protein: CASTSLGDTQYF. CDR3 sequence (DNA): TGTGCCAGCACCTCCTTAGGGGATACGCAGTATTTT. The chain couples TRBV12-3 or TRBV12-4 to TRBJ2-3; D is uncertain. V was shortened by 7 bases and J by 6 bases, with 11 bases between the two germline ends. This CDR3 comprises 12 residues.